The 4 T cell receptor beta chains reported below all come from one sample, sequenced in a study of beta chain features in type 1 diabetes. The study reverse transcribed the entire isolated RNA, so it sequenced expressed TCRB transcripts. Produced via immunoSEQ multiplex PCR; TCRdb's table is partial and in-frame only. This sample carries some 270,000 clones, roughly 8% of them seen once, and the ten largest clones take under 1.3%. Sequencing was done on a sample of central memory CD4+ T cells from blood. These receptors originate from a woman younger than 35 in good health.

This clone was seen a few times. The chain links TRBV7-3 to TRBJ2-2; D call uncertain. Germline V lookup: CDR1 SGHTA, CDR2 FQGTGA. CDR3 length: 13 amino acids. Trimming pared 4 bases from V and 7 bases from J, leaving 10 bases between. Written as DNA, the CDR3 is TGTGCCAGCAGCTCCAGCAGTAACGGGGAGCTGTTTTTT. It translates to CASSSSSNGELFF.

The V and J genes are TRBV7-2 and TRBJ1-2; unclear D gene. There are 13 residues in the CDR3. Trimming left V 1 base short and J 5 bases short, with 8 bases between. In germline, CDR1 is SGHTA, CDR2 FQGNSA. In nucleotides, the CDR3 is TGTGCCAGCAGCTTAGAAAGACGGTATGGCTACACCTTC. Amino acids: CASSLERRYGYTF.

A note on this clone: A junction boundary mismatches the germline segment, possibly from a read error. This sequence joins TRBV5-4 and TRBJ2-3, with unresolved D. Germline V gene lookup returns CDR1 SGHNT and CDR2 YYREEE (reference sequence). The CDR3 extends over 12 amino acids. CDR3 DNA: TGCGCCAGCAGCCTCGGACCAGGTACGCAGTATTTT. Amino acids: CASSLGPGTQYF.

The chain carries TRBV6-5 and TRBJ2-3, with D tentatively TRBD2 (6 bases). The germline V gene encodes CDR1 MNHEY and CDR2 SVGAGI. The V end was cut by 6 bases, the J end by 5 bases, with 18 bases between. This CDR3 contains 15 residues. As DNA, the CDR3 is TGTGCCAGCAGCTCACGCTCGGGAGTGGGAGATACGCAGTATTTT. Its translation: CASSSRSGVGDTQYF.